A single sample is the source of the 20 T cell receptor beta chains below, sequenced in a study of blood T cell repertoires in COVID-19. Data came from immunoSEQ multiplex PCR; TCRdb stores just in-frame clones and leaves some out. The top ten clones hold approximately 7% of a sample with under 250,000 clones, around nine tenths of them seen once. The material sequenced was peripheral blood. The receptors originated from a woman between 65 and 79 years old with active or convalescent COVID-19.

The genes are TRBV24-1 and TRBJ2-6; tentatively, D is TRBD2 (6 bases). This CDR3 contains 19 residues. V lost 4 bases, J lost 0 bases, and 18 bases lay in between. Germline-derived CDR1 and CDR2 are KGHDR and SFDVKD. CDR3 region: CATSDRTGTQSSGANVLTF. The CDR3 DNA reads TGTGCCACCAGTGACCGAACCGGGACTCAAAGCTCTGGGGCCAACGTCCTGACTTTC.

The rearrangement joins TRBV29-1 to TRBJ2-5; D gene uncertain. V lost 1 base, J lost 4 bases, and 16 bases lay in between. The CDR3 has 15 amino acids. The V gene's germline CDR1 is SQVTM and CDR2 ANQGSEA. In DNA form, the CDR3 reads TGCAGCGTTGAAGGCAGCGCCCTTGGCCGAGAGACCCAGTACTTC. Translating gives CSVEGSALGRETQYF. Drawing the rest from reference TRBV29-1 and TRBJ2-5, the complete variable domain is SAVISQKPSRDICQRGTSLTIQCQVDSQVTMMFWYRQQPGQSLTLIATANQGSEATYESGFVIDKFPISRPNLTFSTLTVSNMSPEDSSIYLCSVEGSALGRETQYFGPGTRLLVL.

The CDR3 coding sequence is TGCGCCAGCAGCCAAGTCAGGGGCGCCGGTGGCTACACCTTC. Translation gives CASSQVRGAGGYTF. This chain uses TRBV4-3 with TRBJ1-2; the D gene is possibly TRBD1 (6 bases). V gave up 1 base and J gave up 7 bases, with 13 bases separating them. Germline V CDR1 and CDR2: LGHNA, YSLEER. This CDR3 is 14 amino acids long.

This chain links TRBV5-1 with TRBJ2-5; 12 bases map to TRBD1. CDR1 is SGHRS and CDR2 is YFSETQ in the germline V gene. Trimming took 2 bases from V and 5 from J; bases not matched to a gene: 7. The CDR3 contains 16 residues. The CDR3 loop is CASSLPGTGGVETQYF. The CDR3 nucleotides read TGCGCCAGCAGCTTACCCGGGACAGGGGGCGTGGAGACCCAGTACTTC. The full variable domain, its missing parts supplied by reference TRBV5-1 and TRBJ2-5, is KAGVTQTPRYLIKTRGQQVTLSCSPISGHRSVSWYQQTPGQGLQFLFEYFSETQRNKGNFPGRFSGRQFSNSRSEMNVSTLELGDSALYLCASSLPGTGGVETQYFGPGTRLLVL.

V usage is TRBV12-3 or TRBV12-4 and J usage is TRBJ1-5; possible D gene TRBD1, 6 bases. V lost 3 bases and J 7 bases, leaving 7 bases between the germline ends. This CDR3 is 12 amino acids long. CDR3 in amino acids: CASSFGGQPQHF. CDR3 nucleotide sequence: TGTGCCAGCAGTTTTGGGGGCCAGCCCCAGCATTTT.

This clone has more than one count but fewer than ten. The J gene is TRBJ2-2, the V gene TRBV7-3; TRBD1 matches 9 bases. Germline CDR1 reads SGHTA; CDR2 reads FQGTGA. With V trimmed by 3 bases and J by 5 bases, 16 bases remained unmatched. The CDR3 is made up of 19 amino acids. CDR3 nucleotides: TGTGCCAGCAGCTTTCTCCTGGGCACAGGGGGCTTTGGGACCGGGGAGCTGTTTTTT. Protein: CASSFLLGTGGFGTGELFF.

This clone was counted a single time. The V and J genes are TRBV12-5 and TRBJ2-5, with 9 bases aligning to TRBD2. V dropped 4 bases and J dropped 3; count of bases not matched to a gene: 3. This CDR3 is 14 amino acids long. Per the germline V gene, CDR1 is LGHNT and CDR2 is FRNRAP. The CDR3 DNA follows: TGTGCTAGTGGTTCTCGACTAGCGGAAGAGACCCAGTACTTC. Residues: CASGSRLAEETQYF.

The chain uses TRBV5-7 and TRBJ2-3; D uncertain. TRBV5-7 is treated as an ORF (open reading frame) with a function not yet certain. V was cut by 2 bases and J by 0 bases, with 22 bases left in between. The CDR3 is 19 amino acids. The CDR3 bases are TGTGCCAGCAGCTTAGAATCGAGCCCTCATTCACCTAGCACAGATACGCAGTATTTT. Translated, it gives CASSLESSPHSPSTDTQYF.

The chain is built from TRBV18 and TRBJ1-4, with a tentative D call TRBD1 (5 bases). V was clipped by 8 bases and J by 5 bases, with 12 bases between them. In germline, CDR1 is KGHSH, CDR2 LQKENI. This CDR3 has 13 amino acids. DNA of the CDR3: TGTGCCAGCCGGAGGGGAGGGAATGAAAAACTGTTTTTT. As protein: CASRRGGNEKLFF.

CDR3 loop: CASSGEGQGVTGELFF. CDR3 in DNA: TGTGCCAGCAGTGGGGAGGGACAGGGAGTCACCGGGGAGCTGTTTTTT. The V gene is TRBV9, the J gene TRBJ2-2; 9 nucleotides align to TRBD1. The CDR3 runs to 16 residues. Per the germline V gene, CDR1 is SGDLS and CDR2 is YYNGEE. Trimming at V came to 5 bases and at J to 4 bases, leaving 9 bases not matched to a gene.

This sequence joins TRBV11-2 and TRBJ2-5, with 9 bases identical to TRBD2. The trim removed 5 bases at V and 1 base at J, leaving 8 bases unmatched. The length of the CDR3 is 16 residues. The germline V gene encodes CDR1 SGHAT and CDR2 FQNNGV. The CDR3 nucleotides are TGTGCCAGCAGCCTCCGTCGAGCGGGGGGCCAAGAGACCCAGTACTTC. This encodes CASSLRRAGGQETQYF.

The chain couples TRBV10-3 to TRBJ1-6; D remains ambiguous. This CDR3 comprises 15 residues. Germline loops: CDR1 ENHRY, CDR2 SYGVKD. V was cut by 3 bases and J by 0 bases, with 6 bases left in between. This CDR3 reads CAISEGSSYNSPLHF. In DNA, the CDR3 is TGTGCCATCAGTGAAGGGAGCTCCTATAATTCACCCCTCCACTTT.

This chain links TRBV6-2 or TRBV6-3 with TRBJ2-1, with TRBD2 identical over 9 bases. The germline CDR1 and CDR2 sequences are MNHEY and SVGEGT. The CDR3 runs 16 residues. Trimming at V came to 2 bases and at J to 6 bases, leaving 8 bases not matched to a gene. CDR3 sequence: CASSYPGLAVLNEQFF. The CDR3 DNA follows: TGTGCCAGCAGTTACCCGGGACTAGCAGTTCTCAATGAGCAGTTCTTC.

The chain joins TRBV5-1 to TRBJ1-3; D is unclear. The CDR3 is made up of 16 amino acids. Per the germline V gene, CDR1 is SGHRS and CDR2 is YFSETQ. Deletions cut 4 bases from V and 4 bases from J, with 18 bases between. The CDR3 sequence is CASSPSPLAGGNTIYF. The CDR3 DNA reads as TGCGCCAGCAGCCCGTCACCGCTAGCGGGGGGAAACACCATATATTTT.

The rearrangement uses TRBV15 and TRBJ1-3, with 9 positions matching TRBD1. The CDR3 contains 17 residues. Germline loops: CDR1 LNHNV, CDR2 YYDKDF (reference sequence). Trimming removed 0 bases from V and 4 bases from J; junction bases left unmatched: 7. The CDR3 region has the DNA TGTGCCACCAGCAGAGATACCCGGACAGGGGTAGGAAACACCATATATTTT. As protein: CATSRDTRTGVGNTIYF.

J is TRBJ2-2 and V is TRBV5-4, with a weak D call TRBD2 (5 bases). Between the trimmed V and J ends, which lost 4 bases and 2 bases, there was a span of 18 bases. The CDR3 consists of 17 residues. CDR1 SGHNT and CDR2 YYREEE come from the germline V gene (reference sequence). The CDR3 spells CASSRGVLEANTGELFF. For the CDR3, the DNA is TGTGCCAGCAGCCGCGGCGTACTAGAGGCTAACACCGGGGAGCTGTTTTTT.

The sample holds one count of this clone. The CDR3 loop is CASSEKNLVSINEKLFF. The CDR3 DNA reads as TGTGCCAGTAGTGAGAAAAACTTAGTATCCATTAATGAAAAACTGTTTTTT. The chain has TRBV19 and TRBJ1-4, with D unresolved. V was pared by 5 bases and J by 4 bases, with 20 bases between. This CDR3 contains 17 residues. Germline CDR1 LNHDA, CDR2 SQIVND (reference sequence).

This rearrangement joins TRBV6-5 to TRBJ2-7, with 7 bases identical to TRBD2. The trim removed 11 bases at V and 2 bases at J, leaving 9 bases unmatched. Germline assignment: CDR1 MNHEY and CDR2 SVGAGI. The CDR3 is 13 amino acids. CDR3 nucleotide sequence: TGTGCCGTCAAGAGGGACTACACCTACGAGCAGTACTTC. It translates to CAVKRDYTYEQYF.

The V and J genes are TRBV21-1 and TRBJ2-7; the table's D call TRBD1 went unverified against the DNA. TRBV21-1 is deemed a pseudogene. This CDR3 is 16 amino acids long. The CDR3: CASSKGFRTGDYEQYF. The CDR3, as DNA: TGTGCCAGCAGCAAAGGTTTTCGGACAGGGGACTACGAGCAGTACTTC.

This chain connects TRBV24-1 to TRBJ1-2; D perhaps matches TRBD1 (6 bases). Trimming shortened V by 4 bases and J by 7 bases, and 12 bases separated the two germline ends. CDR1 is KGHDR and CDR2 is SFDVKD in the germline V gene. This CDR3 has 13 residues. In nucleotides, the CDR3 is TGTGCCACCAGTGAGATGGGGGGGGCTGGCTACACCTTC. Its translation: CATSEMGGAGYTF.